This record covers a single TCR beta chain. They ran version v3.0 of the immunoSEQ assay at survey level. Here immunoSEQ multiplex PCR was the method, and the copy in TCRdb shows in-frame clones only, minus some. The sample consists of about 25,000 clones, approximately 86% of them appearing once. After removal of 4 bases from V and 3 bases from J, the junction contained 9 bases not matched to a gene. Germline CDR1 reads MGHRA; CDR2 reads YSYEKL. CDR3 length: 15 amino acids. The sample comes from a study of long-term antiretroviral therapy in people with HIV. V is TRBV4-1 and J is TRBJ2-7, with 7 bases lining up with TRBD1. This receptor was identified in a young man with HIV. The sequencing here drew on unsorted PBMCs, taken roughly 4.5 years after starting antiretroviral therapy. CDR3 in amino acids: CASSLTGVVVYEQYF. Here the CDR3 DNA reads TGCGCCAGCAGCCTTACAGGGGTCGTTGTCTACGAGCAGTACTTC.